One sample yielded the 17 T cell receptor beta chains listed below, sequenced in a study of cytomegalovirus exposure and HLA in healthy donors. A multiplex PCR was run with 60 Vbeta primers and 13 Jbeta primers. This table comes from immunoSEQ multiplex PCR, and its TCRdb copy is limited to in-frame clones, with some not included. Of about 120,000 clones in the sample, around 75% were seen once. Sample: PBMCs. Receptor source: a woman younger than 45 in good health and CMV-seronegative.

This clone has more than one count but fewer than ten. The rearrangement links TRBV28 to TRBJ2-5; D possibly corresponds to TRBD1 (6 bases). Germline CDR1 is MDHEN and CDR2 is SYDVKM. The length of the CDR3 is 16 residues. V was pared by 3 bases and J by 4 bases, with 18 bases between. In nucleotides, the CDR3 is TGTGCCAGCAGTTTCACAGGGACGTGGGGTGGAGAGACCCAGTACTTC. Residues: CASSFTGTWGGETQYF.

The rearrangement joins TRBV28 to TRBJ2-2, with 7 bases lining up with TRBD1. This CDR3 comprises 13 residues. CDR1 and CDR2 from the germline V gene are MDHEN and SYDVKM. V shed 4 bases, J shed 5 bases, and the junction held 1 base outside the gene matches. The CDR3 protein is CASSYRGTGELFF. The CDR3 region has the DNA TGTGCCAGCAGTTACAGGGGAACCGGGGAGCTGTTTTTT.

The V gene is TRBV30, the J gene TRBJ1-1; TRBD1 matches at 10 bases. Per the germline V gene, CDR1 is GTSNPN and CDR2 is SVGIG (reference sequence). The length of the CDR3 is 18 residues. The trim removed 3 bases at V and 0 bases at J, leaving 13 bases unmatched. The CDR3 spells CAWRLGPGDRGLNTEAFF. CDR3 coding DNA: TGTGCCTGGAGGCTCGGGCCTGGGGACAGGGGTTTGAACACTGAAGCTTTCTTT.

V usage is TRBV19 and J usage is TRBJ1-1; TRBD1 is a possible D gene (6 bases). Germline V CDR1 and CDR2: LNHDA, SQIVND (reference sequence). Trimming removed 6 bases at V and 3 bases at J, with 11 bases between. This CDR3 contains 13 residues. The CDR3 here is CASRDRIDTEAFF. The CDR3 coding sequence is TGTGCCAGTAGAGACAGGATTGACACTGAAGCTTTCTTT.

CDR3 sequence: CASSLIWDSSYEQYF. The CDR3 coding sequence is TGTGCCAGCAGCTTGATCTGGGACAGCTCCTACGAGCAGTACTTC. The V gene is TRBV5-5, the J gene TRBJ2-7; 7 bases align to TRBD1. The CDR3 contains 15 residues. Trimming took 1 base from V and 0 from J; bases not matched to a gene: 4. The V gene's germline CDR1 is SGHKS and CDR2 YYEKEE (reference sequence).

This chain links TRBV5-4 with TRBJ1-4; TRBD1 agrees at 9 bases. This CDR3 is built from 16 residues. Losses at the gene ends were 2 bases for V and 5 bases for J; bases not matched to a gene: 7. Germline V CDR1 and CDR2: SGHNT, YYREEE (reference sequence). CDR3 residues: CASSLITGGKNEKLFF. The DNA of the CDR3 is TGTGCCAGCAGCTTAATAACAGGGGGCAAGAATGAAAAACTGTTTTTT.

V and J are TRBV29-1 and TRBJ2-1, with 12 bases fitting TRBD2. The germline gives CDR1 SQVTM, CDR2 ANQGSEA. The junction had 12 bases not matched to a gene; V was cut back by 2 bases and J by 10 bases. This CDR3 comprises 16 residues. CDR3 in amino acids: CSVELLAGGLQQEQFF. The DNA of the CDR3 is TGCAGCGTTGAACTACTAGCGGGGGGCCTACAGCAAGAGCAGTTCTTC.

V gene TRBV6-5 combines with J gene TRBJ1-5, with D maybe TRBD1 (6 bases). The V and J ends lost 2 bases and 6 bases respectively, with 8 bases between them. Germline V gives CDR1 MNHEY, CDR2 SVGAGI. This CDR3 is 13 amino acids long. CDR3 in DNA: TGTGCCAGCAGTTACGGGGGGGCTCAGCCCCAGCATTTT. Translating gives CASSYGGAQPQHF.

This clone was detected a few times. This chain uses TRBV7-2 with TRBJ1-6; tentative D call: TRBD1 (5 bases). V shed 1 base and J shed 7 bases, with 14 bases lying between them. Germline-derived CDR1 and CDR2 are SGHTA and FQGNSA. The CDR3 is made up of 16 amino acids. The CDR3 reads CASSLEPRGNNSPLHF. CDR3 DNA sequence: TGTGCCAGCAGCTTAGAACCCCGGGGGAACAATTCACCCCTCCACTTT. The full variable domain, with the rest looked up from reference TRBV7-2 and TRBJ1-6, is GAGVSQSPSNKVTEKGKDVELRCDPISGHTALYWYRQSLGQGLEFLIYFQGNSAPDKSGLPSDRFSAERTGGSVSTLTIQRTQQEDSAVYLCASSLEPRGNNSPLHFGNGTRLTVT.

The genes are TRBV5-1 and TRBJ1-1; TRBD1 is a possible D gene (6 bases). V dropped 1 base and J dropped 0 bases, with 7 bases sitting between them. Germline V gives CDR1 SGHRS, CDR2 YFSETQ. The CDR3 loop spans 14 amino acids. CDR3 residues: CASSLRDMNTEAFF. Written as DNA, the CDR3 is TGCGCCAGCAGCTTGCGGGACATGAACACTGAAGCTTTCTTT.

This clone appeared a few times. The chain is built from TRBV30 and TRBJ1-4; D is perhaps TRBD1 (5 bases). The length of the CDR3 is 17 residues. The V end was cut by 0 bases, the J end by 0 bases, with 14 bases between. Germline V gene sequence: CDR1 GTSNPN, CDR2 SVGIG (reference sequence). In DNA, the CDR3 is TGTGCCTGGAGTGTACGGGGGAGGGATGCAACTAATGAAAAACTGTTTTTT. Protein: CAWSVRGRDATNEKLFF.

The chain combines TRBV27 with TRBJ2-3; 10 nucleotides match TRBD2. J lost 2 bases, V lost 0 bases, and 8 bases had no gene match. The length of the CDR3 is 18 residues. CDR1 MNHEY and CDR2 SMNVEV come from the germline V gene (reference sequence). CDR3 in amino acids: CASSLSSASGGYTDTQYF. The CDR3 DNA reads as TGTGCCAGCAGTTTATCGAGCGCTAGCGGGGGTTACACAGATACGCAGTATTTT.

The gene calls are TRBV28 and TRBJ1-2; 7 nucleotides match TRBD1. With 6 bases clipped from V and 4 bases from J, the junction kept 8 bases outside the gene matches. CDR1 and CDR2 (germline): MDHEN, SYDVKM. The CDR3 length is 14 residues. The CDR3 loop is CASRSGQLIYGYTF. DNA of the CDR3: TGTGCCAGCAGATCGGGACAGTTGATCTATGGCTACACCTTC.

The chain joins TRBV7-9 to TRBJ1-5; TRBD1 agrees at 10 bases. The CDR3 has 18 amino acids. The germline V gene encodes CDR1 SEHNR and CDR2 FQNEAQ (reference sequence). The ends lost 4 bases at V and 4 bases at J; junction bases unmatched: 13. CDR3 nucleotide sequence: TGTGCCAGCAGCTCCAAGACAGGGGGCGCAGACCTAAATCAGCCCCAGCATTTT. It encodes CASSSKTGGADLNQPQHF.

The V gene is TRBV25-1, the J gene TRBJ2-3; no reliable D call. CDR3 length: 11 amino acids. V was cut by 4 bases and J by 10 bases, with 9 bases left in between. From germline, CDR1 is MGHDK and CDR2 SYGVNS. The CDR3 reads CASSGGCPQYF. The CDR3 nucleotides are TGTGCCAGCAGTGGCGGTTGTCCGCAGTATTTT.

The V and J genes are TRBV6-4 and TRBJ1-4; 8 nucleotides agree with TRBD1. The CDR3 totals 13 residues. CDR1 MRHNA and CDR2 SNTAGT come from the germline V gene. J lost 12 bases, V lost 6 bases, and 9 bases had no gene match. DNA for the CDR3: TGTGCCAGCAGCAGGGGGCCAAAATCGGAACTGTTTTTT. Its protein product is CASSRGPKSELFF.

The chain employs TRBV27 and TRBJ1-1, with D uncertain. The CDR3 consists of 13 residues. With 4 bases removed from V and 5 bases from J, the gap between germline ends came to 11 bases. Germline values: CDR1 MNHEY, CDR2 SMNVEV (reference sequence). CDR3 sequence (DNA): TGTGCCAGCAGTTCCCTACAGTGGACTGAAGCTTTCTTT. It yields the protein CASSSLQWTEAFF.